This entry is about one TCR beta chain. The CDR3 length is 15 residues. Germline CDR1 reads MNHEY; CDR2 reads SVGAGI. V gave up 0 bases and J gave up 14 bases; unmatched junction bases: 12. The record originates from a study of cytomegalovirus exposure and HLA in healthy donors. Looking at the study overall: The roughly 130 validation repertoires were reported in a later analysis to have been generated on the same platform as the roughly 720 first-cohort repertoires.

Data came from immunoSEQ multiplex PCR; TCRdb stores just in-frame clones and leaves some out. Seen here are approximately 300,000 clones, approximately 90% observed once, and the top ten hold 0.95% to 1.5%. Sequenced input: PBMCs. The chain couples TRBV6-5 to TRBJ1-4; 7 positions agree with TRBD1. The receptor comes from a woman between 25 and 40 years old in good health and CMV-seropositive. The CDR3 reads CASSYSNRGTRSLFF. The DNA for the CDR3 is TGTGCCAGCAGTTACTCAAACAGGGGTACGAGGTCGCTGTTTTTT.